This T cell receptor (beta chain) emerged from a study of blood T cells in healthy people across ages. This CDR3 contains 15 residues. Germline V gives CDR1 LGHNA, CDR2 YNFKEQ. V was clipped by 0 bases and J by 5 bases, with 10 bases between them. Alongside a J-beta primer mix, a sample-barcoded 5' primer served in a second PCR lasting roughly 6 to 11 cycles. MiXCR, applied by TCRdb to the 5' RACE reads, yields one record per CDR3 protein. The data show some 670,000 distinct CDR3 sequences, more than 45% seen once. V usage is TRBV4-2 and J usage is TRBJ2-2; tentatively, D is TRBD1 (5 bases). The sequencing sample was made of blood. This TCR derives from a woman older than 75 in good health. The CDR3 DNA is TGTGCCAGCAGCCAAGAGTTTAGGGGAACCGGGGAGCTGTTTTTT. It encodes CASSQEFRGTGELFF.